A selection of T cell receptor beta chains follows, all from one sample in a study of Ad26.COV2.S vaccination and SARS-CoV-2 variants. The method was immunoSEQ multiplex PCR; TCRdb's version includes in-frame clones alone and lacks a portion of them. The sample carries 350,000 to 500,000 clones, around 87% recorded once. This specimen consisted of peripheral blood, obtained in a trial of Ad26.COV2.S vaccine versus placebo. These receptors were obtained from a person aged 18 to 59 who received the Ad26.COV2.S COVID-19 vaccine or a placebo. CDR3s include the opening cysteine and the closing phenylalanine or tryptophan. A D gene is named only where the DNA matches it firmly. Clone size, where shown, is once, few, many, or a class for clones that have expanded.

D,V,J,size,DNA,CDR3
TRBD1,TRBV18,TRBJ1-2,-,TGTGCCAGCTCACCAACAGGGGGAGATGGCTACACCTTC,CASSPTGGDGYTF
TRBD1,TRBV7-2,TRBJ2-6,-,TGTGCCAGCAGACCGGACAGGGGCCCTCACTCTGGGGCCAACGTCCTGACTTTC,CASRPDRGPHSGANVLTF
TRBD1,TRBV6-2/TRBV6-3,TRBJ1-2,-,TGTGCCAGCAGTTACTCGCGGGCCCACAGGGGGCAGCGCTATGGCTACACCTTC,CASSYSRAHRGQRYGYTF
-,TRBV27,TRBJ2-1,few,TGTGCCAGCACCACCGCGGCGGGTGCCTACAATGAGCAGTTCTTC,CASTTAAGAYNEQFF
-,TRBV6-5,TRBJ2-7,-,TGTGCCAGCAGTAGAGCACAGGGACCCTACGAGCAGTACTTC,CASSRAQGPYEQYF
-,TRBV25-1,TRBJ2-3,-,TGTGCCAGCAGTCAAGGAGATACGCAGTATTTT,CASSQGDTQYF
-,TRBV24-1,TRBJ2-1,-,TGTGCCACCCTTAACACTTACAATGAGCAGTTCTTC,CATLNTYNEQFF
-,TRBV20-1,TRBJ2-3,-,TGCAGTGCTAGTTTAGCGGTGGGCACAGATACGCAGTATTTT,CSASLAVGTDTQYF
-,TRBV18,TRBJ2-2,-,TGTGCCAGCCGTATCCGGGACCCCCCGAACACCGGGGAGCTGTTTTTT,CASRIRDPPNTGELFF
-,TRBV7-9,TRBJ1-1,once,TGTGCCAGCAGCTTAGTCCTCCCCCGGAGCACTGAAGCTTTCTTT,CASSLVLPRSTEAFF
-,TRBV6-1,TRBJ1-5,-,TGTGCCAGCAGTCAAGCCCCTAGCAATCAGCCCCAGCATTTT,CASSQAPSNQPQHF
-,TRBV4-3,TRBJ2-3,-,TGCGCCAGCAGCCATAGTCTTACCGTTACTAGCACAGATACGCAGTATTTT,CASSHSLTVTSTDTQYF
-,TRBV4-3,TRBJ2-3,-,TGCGCCAGCAGCCAAGATCAAAGGTATACAGGCACAGATACGCAGTATTTT,CASSQDQRYTGTDTQYF
-,TRBV18,TRBJ1-4,-,TGTGCCAGCTCACCAGGATTAACTAATGAAAAACTGTTTTTT,CASSPGLTNEKLFF
-,TRBV5-3,TRBJ1-4,-,TGTGCCAGCGGGGTCTTATGGGAGGAAAAACTGTTTTTT,CASGVLWEEKLFF
TRBD1,TRBV2,TRBJ1-4,-,TGTGCCAGTTTTGACAGGGGCGGAACTAATGAAAAACTGTTTTTT,CASFDRGGTNEKLFF
TRBD1,TRBV2,TRBJ2-7,-,TGTGCCAGCAGTCTCTTATACGGGACAGGTCCCGGCGAGCAGTACTTC,CASSLLYGTGPGEQYF
-,TRBV19,TRBJ2-2,-,TGTGCCAGTAAGGAGTTGCTGACGAGAACCGGGGAGCTGTTTTTT,CASKELLTRTGELFF
-,TRBV19,TRBJ1-5,-,TGTGCCAGTGGATTCAGCAATCAGCCCCAGCATTTT,CASGFSNQPQHF
-,TRBV6-2/TRBV6-3,TRBJ1-5,-,TGTGCCAGCAGCGCGGGGGCCGGACAGCCCCAGCATTTT,CASSAGAGQPQHF
-,TRBV15,TRBJ2-5,once,TGTGCCACCAGCAGTTTCAGGGCCCATGAGACCCAGTACTTC,CATSSFRAHETQYF
-,TRBV5-5,TRBJ2-1,-,TGTGCCAGCAGCTTGGGGCAGGGAACCTACAATGAGCAGTTCTTC,CASSLGQGTYNEQFF
TRBD1,TRBV4-2,TRBJ1-4,-,TGTGCCAGCAGCCAAGAGACAGGGTTGAATGAAAAACTGTTTTTT,CASSQETGLNEKLFF
-,TRBV28,TRBJ1-1,-,TGTGCCAGCAGTTCCCCCGGGTACAAGGGACACTTAGCGGCCGCTTTCTTT,CASSSPGYKGHLAAAFF